Listed below are T cell receptor beta chains from one sample, sequenced in a study of CD8 T cells in Susac syndrome. Each CDR3 protein gets one entry after TCRdb re-called the immunoSEQ multiplex PCR reads with MiXCR. The data contain about 73,000 distinct CDR3 sequences, approximately 94% of them singletons. Sequences were obtained from CD8+ T cells from PBMCs. These receptors were collected from a human donor with multiple sclerosis. The CDR3 runs from the conserved cysteine through the conserved F or W. D genes are given only for firm matches. A clone size is listed for some rows: how often the clone was seen (once, few, many), or a class if it is expanded.

>15|TRBD1|TRBJ2-7|few|TRBV7-9
TGTGCCAGCAGCTCCACAGGGGGAAGCTCCTACGAGCAGTACTTC
CASSSTGGSSYEQYF
>18|NA|TRBJ1-4|NA|TRBV7-9
TGTGCCAGCAGCCCCGCGGATGAGAAACATACAACTAATGAAAAACTGTTTTTT
CASSPADEKHTTNEKLFF
>11|NA|TRBJ1-3|NA|TRBV7-2
TGTGCCAGCAGCCCCGGAAACACCATATATTTT
CASSPGNTIYF
>13|NA|TRBJ1-1|NA|TRBV19
TGTGCCAGCCGGGACGGAATGAACACTGAAGCTTTCTTT
CASRDGMNTEAFF
>14|NA|TRBJ2-5|NA|TRBV28
TGTGCCAGCAGCCAGGACAGTATAGAAGAGACCCAGTACTTC
CASSQDSIEETQYF
>13|NA|TRBJ1-6|NA|TRBV4-2
TGTGCCAGCAGCCAGGGGGGCGATTCACCCCTCCACTTT
CASSQGGDSPLHF
>15|NA|TRBJ1-4|NA|TRBV3-1
TGTGCCAGCAGCCAGGGGCCGTATACCGGCGAAAAACTGTTTTTT
CASSQGPYTGEKLFF
>17|TRBD2|TRBJ2-3|NA|TRBV20-1
TGCAGTGCGCGCATAGGGCGGGGGGGCCTTTCGGCAGATACGCAGTATTTT
CSARIGRGGLSADTQYF
>15|NA|TRBJ2-7|NA|TRBV7-2
TGTGCCAGCAGCTTAGTCGCCCAGGGGTCTGGCGAGCAGTACTTC
CASSLVAQGSGEQYF
>16|NA|TRBJ2-7|NA|TRBV6-1
TGTGCCAGCAGTGAAGCGGGGGGCTCGGAGGTCTACGAGCAGTACTTC
CASSEAGGSEVYEQYF
>15|NA|TRBJ2-3|once|TRBV7-8
TGTGCCAGCAGCTTAGCGGGGGGACCGACAGATACGCAGTATTTT
CASSLAGGPTDTQYF
>14|NA|TRBJ2-7|NA|TRBV28
TGTGCCAGCAGTCTTATGCAACAGTCCTACGAGCAGTACTTC
CASSLMQQSYEQYF
>13|NA|TRBJ2-7|NA|TRBV27
TGTGCCAGCAGTTTTGTAGGGGGCTACGAGCAGTACTTC
CASSFVGGYEQYF
>14|NA|TRBJ1-1|NA|TRBV3-1
TGTGCCAGCAGCCCCGGGGGGGGCGATACTGAAGCTTTCTTT
CASSPGGGDTEAFF
>15|TRBD1|TRBJ2-7|NA|TRBV9
TGTGCCAGCAGCGTTGATCCACAGGGGGCCTACGAGCAGTACTTC
CASSVDPQGAYEQYF
>13|NA|TRBJ2-3|few|TRBV27
TGTGCCAGCAGTTTATCGATCGCAGATACGCAGTATTTT
CASSLSIADTQYF
>14|NA|TRBJ1-4|NA|TRBV4-2
TGTGCCAGCAGCCAAGAGGAAGTACAGGGAAATCTGTTTTTT
CASSQEEVQGNLFF
>16|TRBD2|TRBJ2-2|NA|TRBV27
TGTGCCAGCAACCCACACACGGGACTAGGCACCGGGGAGCTGTTTTTT
CASNPHTGLGTGELFF
>13|NA|TRBJ1-5|NA|TRBV12-5
TGTGCTAGTGGTTTGGGGTACTCGAAGCCCCAGCATTTT
CASGLGYSKPQHF
>12|NA|TRBJ2-2|NA|TRBV29-1
TGCAGCGTTGATGGGGACACCGGGGAGCTGTTTTTT
CSVDGDTGELFF
>10|NA|TRBJ2-7|NA|TRBV20-1
TGCAGTGCTACGGAGTCGCAGCAGTACTTC
CSATESQQYF
>15|TRBD1|TRBJ2-7|once|TRBV5-4
TGTGCCAGCCTTCACTGGGGGACAGGCAACTACGAGCAGTACTTC
CASLHWGTGNYEQYF
>13|NA|TRBJ2-7|NA|TRBV2
TGTGCCAGCAGGGCGGACACCACCTACGAGCAGTACTTC
CASRADTTYEQYF
>15|TRBD2|TRBJ2-1|NA|TRBV6-5
TGTGCCAGCAGTTACTCGCTAGCGGGTAACAATGAGCAGTTCTTC
CASSYSLAGNNEQFF
>17|TRBD1|TRBJ2-2|NA|TRBV18
TGTGCCAGCTCACTAAGACCGGGACAGGGCAACACCGGGGAGCTGTTTTTT
CASSLRPGQGNTGELFF
>15|TRBD1|TRBJ1-4|NA|TRBV12-5
TGTGCTAGTGGCCGACAGGGGGTCTCTAATGAAAAACTGTTTTTT
CASGRQGVSNEKLFF
>15|NA|TRBJ1-6|NA|TRBV6-5
TGTGCCAGCAGTAATATGGAGCGGAATAATTCACCCCTCCACTTT
CASSNMERNNSPLHF
>14|TRBD2|TRBJ2-1|NA|TRBV5-1
TGCGCCAGCAGCTCTACTAGCGCCGAAGGGTGGCAGTTCTTC
CASSSTSAEGWQFF